This T cell receptor beta chain is drawn from a study of cytomegalovirus exposure and HLA in healthy donors. The CDR3 has 13 residues. The V gene's germline CDR1 is LNHDA and CDR2 SQIVND (reference sequence). V trimming: 5 bases; J trimming: 2 bases; junction bases outside the gene matches: 0. The PCR made use of 60 Vbeta and 13 Jbeta primers. This table comes from immunoSEQ multiplex PCR, and its TCRdb copy is limited to in-frame clones, with some not included. The top ten hold 2.7% of the sample, which has 110,000 or so clones, about three quarters seen once. The clonotype originates from a female donor in good health and CMV-seronegative. This chain links TRBV19 with TRBJ1-2, with 9 bases lining up with TRBD1. Sample: PBMCs. CDR3 sequence (DNA): TGTGCCAGTAGTGGACAGGGGAACTATGGCTACACCTTC. Protein product: CASSGQGNYGYTF.